This entry lists 3 T cell receptor beta chains sequenced from one sample in a study of immune heterogeneity within non-small cell lung tumors (dated by TCRdb to 2016 to 2018). Instrument used: HiSeq X Ten. The TCR beta CDR3 region was amplified with a multiplex PCR system whose first round of roughly 11 cycles used 32 V-gene forward primers and 13 J-gene reverse primers. In TCRdb, the public reads were trimmed at Q25 with fastp and aligned with MiXCR, with productive beta chains retained. CDR3 protein sequences are deduplicated, and each keeps its most common genes and DNA. Within this sample are around 10,000 distinct CDR3 sequences, with about 25% of them counted one time only. Clones ranked in the top ten supply 10% to 15% of the sample. Genomic DNA was extracted from bulk tumor tissue and used as the TCR template, and roughly 600 ng gDNA was amplified per sample. Multiple biopsies per primary tumor were taken during surgery, spaced as far apart as possible within the tumor mass. The study cohort was described as untreated and was composed of newly diagnosed NSCLC cases undergoing curative surgery.

Sequences were obtained from lung tumor tissue. These receptors were collected from a man in his fifties or sixties with non-small cell lung cancer.

This clonotype counts as medium-sized. The CDR3 region is CASSDTSRGTEAFF. The CDR3 region has the DNA TGTGCCAGCAGTGATACCAGCAGGGGAACTGAAGCTTTCTTT. The V gene is TRBV6-4, the J gene TRBJ1-1, with D possibly matching TRBD1 (6 bases). V gave up 3 bases and J gave up 5 bases, with 13 bases separating them. The CDR3 covers 14 residues. CDR1 and CDR2 from the germline V gene are MRHNA and SNTAGT.

With regard to this clonotype: A much larger clone differs by one base, so this may be a read error. Since the CDR3 does not end with the conserved phenylalanine or tryptophan, this likely comes from a read error. The chain is built from TRBV10-3 and TRBJ1-2; no clear D gene. V lost 4 bases to trimming and J lost 4 bases, with 13 bases between them. This CDR3 has 14 residues. The germline V gene has CDR1 ENHRY and CDR2 SYGVKD. The CDR3 sequence is CAISADGSGYGYTL. The CDR3 bases are TGTGCCATCAGTGCGGACGGTTCCGGCTATGGCTACACCTTA.

This clonotype rates as medium-sized (0.01 to 0.1%). V is TRBV6-1 and J is TRBJ2-7, with D possibly being TRBD1 (5 bases). Per germline, CDR1 MNHNS and CDR2 SASEGT. The CDR3 loop spans 17 amino acids. Trimming took off 5 bases at V and 0 bases at J, with 20 bases between the two ends. The CDR3 reads CASSYAHDSKSSYEQYF. Written as DNA, the CDR3 is TGTGCCAGCAGTTACGCGCACGACAGCAAAAGCTCCTACGAGCAGTACTTC.